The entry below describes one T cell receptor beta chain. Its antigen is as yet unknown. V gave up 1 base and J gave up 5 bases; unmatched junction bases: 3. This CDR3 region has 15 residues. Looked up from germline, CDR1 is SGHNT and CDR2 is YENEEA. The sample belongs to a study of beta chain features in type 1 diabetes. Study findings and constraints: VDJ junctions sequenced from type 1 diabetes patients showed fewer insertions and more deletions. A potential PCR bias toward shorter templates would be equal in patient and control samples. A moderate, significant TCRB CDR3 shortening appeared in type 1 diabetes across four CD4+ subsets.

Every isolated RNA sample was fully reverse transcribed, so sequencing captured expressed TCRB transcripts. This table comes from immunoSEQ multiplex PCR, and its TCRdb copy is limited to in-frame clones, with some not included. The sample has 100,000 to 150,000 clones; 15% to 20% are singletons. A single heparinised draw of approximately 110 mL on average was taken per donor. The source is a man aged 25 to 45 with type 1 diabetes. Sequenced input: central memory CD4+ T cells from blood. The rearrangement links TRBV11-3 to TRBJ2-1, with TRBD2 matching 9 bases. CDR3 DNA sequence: TGTGCCAGCAGCTTAGGAGCGGGGGGCAACAATGAGCAGTTCTTC. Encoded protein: CASSLGAGGNNEQFF.